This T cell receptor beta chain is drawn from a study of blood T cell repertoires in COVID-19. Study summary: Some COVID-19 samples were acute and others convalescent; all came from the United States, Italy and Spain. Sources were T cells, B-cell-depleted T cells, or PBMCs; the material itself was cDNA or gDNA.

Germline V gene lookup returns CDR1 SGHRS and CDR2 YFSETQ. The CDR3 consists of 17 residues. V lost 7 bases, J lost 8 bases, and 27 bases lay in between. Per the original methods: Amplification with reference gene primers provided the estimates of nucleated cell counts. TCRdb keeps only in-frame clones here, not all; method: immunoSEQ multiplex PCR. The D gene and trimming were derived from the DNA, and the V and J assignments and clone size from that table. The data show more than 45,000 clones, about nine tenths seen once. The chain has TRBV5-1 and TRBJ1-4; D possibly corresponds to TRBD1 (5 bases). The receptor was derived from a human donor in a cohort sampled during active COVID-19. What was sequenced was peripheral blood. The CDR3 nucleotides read TGCGCCAGCGGACCGCGACCCCCCCAGGGTCGAGACGAAAAACTGTTTTTT. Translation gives CASGPRPPQGRDEKLFF.